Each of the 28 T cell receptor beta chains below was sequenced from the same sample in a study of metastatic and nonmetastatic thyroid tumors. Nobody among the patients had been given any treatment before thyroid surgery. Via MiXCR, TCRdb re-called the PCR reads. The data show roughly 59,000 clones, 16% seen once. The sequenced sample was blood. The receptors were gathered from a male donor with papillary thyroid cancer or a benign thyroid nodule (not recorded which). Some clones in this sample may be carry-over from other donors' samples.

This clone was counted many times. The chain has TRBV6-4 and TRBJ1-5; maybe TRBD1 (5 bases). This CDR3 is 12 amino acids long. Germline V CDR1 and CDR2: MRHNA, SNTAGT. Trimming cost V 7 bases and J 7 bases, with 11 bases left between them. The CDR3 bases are TGTGCCAGCACCCCGGGACGGCAGCCCCAGCATTTT. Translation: CASTPGRQPQHF.

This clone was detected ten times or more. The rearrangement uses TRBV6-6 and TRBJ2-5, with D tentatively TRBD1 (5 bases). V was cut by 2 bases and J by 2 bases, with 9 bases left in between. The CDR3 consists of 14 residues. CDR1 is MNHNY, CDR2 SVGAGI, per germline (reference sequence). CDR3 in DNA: TGTGCCAGCAGTTACGCAGGGATGCAAGAGACCCAGTACTTC. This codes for CASSYAGMQETQYF.

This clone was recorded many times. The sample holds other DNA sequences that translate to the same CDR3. CDR3 in DNA: TGTGCCACCAGCAGAGAGGGGCTAGGGGCCACCGCCTTACGAAACACCATATATTTT. Translating it yields CATSREGLGATALRNTIYF. The chain couples TRBV15 to TRBJ1-3; tentative D call: TRBD1 (5 bases). CDR1 is LNHNV and CDR2 is YYDKDF in the germline V gene (reference sequence). The CDR3 runs 19 residues. V was clipped by 0 bases and J by 5 bases, with 23 bases between them.

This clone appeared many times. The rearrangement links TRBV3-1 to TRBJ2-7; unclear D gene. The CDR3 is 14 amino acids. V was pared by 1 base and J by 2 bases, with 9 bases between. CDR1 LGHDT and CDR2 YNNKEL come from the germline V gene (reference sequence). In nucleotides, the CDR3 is TGTGCCAGCAGCCAAGGGGCGTTCGCCTACGAGCAGTACTTC. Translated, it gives CASSQGAFAYEQYF.

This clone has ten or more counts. The CDR3 nucleotides read TGTGCCAGCGGAGCCGGGACCGCCACCCCTAATTCACCCCTCCACTTT. This codes for CASGAGTATPNSPLHF. This chain links TRBV11-1 with TRBJ1-6; TRBD1 is a possible D gene (5 bases). Germline values: CDR1 SGHAT, CDR2 FQDESV (reference sequence). V lost 8 bases to trimming and J lost 6 bases, with 20 bases between them. This CDR3 contains 16 residues.

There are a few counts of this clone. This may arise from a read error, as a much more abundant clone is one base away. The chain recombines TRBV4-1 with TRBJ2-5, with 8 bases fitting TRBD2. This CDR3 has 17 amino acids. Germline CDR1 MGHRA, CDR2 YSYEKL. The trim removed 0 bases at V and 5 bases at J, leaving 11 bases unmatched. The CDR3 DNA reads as TGCGCCAGCAGCCAAGATATGAACGGGAGGGCACACGAGACCCAGTACTTC. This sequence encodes CASSQDMNGRAHETQYF.

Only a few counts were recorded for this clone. DNA for the CDR3: TGTGCCAGCAATAAGTCGGGAGGCACGCACAATCAGCCCCAGCATTTT. Translating gives CASNKSGGTHNQPQHF. This rearrangement joins TRBV6-2 or TRBV6-3 to TRBJ1-5, with D unresolved. Germline lookup yields CDR1 MNHEY and CDR2 SVGEGT. This CDR3 is 16 amino acids long. Trimming stripped 7 bases from V and 3 bases from J, with 19 bases between.

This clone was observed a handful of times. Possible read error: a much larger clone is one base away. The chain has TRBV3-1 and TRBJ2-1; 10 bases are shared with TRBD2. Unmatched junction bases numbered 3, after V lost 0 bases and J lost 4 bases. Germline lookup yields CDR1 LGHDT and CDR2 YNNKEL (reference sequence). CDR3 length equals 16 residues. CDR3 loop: CASSQEGLAWYNEQFF. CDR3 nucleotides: TGTGCCAGCAGCCAAGAGGGACTAGCGTGGTACAATGAGCAGTTCTTC.

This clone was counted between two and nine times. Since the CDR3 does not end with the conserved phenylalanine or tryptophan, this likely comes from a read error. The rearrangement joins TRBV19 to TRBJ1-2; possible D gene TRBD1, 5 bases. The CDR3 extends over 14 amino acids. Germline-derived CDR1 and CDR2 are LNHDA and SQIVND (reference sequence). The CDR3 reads CDSSASGTAYGYTL. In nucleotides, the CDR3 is TGTGACAGTAGTGCCTCCGGGACCGCCTATGGCTACACCTTG.

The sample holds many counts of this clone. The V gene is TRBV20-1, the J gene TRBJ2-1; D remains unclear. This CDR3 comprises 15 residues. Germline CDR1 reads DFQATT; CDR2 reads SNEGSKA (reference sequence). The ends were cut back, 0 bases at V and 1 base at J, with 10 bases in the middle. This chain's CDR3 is CSARDVARSYNEQFF. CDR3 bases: TGCAGTGCTAGAGACGTAGCCCGATCCTACAATGAGCAGTTCTTC.

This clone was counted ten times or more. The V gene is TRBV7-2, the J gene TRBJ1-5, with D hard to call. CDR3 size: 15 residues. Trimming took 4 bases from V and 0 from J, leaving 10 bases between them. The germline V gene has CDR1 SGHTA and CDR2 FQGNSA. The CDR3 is CASSSHRVSNQPQHF. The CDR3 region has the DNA TGTGCCAGCAGCTCCCACAGAGTTAGCAATCAGCCCCAGCATTTT.

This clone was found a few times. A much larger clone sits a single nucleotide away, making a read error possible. CDR3 sequence: CASSSGRGRDTQYF. The DNA of the CDR3 is TGTGCCAGCAGCTCGGGGCGGGGGCGGGATACGCAGTATTTT. This rearrangement joins TRBV6-1 to TRBJ2-3; tentative D call: TRBD2 (7 bases). The germline V gene has CDR1 MNHNS and CDR2 SASEGT. V was cut by 6 bases and J by 6 bases, with 16 bases left in between. The CDR3 loop spans 14 amino acids.

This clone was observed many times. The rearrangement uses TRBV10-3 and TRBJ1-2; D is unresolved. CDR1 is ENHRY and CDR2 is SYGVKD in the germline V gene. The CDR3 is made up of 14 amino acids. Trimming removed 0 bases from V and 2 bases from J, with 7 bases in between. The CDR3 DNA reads TGTGCCATCAGTGAGTCGACATCAAACTATGGCTACACCTTC. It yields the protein CAISESTSNYGYTF.

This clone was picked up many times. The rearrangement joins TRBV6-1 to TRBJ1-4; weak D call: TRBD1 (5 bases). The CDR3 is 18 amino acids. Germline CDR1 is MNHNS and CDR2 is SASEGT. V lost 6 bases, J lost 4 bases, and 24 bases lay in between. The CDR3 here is CASSPDSPIGANNEKLFF. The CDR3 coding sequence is TGTGCCAGCAGCCCCGACAGCCCAATAGGCGCCAATAATGAAAAACTGTTTTTT.

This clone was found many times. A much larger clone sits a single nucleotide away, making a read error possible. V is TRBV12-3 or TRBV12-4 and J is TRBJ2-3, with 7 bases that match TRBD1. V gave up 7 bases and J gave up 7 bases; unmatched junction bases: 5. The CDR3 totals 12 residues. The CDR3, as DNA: TGTGCCAGCATGACAGGGAAAAATACGCAGTATTTT. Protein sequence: CASMTGKNTQYF.

The CDR3 sequence is CASNPLLAYYNEQFF. In DNA, the CDR3 is TGTGCCAGCAACCCCCTACTAGCTTATTACAATGAGCAGTTCTTC. The rearrangement uses TRBV2 and TRBJ2-1; D might be TRBD2 (6 bases). Germline V gene lookup returns CDR1 SNHLY and CDR2 FYNNEI. Trimming removed 7 bases at V and 4 bases at J, with 17 bases between. This CDR3 region has 15 residues.

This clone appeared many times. For the CDR3, the DNA is TGTGCCGTACAGGGAAACAATGAGCAGTTCTTC. Amino acid sequence: CAVQGNNEQFF. The chain employs TRBV6-1 and TRBJ2-1, with D perhaps matching TRBD1 (6 bases). V shed 11 bases and J shed 5 bases, with 10 bases lying between them. The CDR3 has 11 amino acids. Germline V gives CDR1 MNHNS, CDR2 SASEGT.

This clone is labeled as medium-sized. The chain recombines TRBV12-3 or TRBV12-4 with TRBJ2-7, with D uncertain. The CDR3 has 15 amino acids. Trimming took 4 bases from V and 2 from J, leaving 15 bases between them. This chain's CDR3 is CASSSTAARTYEQYF. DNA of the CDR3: TGTGCCAGCAGTTCCACCGCGGCCCGAACCTACGAGCAGTACTTC.

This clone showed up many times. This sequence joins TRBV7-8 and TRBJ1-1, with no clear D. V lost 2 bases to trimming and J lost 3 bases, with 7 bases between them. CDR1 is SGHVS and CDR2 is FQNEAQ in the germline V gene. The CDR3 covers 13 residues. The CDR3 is CASSLPADTEAFF. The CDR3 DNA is TGTGCCAGCAGCTTACCCGCTGACACTGAAGCTTTCTTT.

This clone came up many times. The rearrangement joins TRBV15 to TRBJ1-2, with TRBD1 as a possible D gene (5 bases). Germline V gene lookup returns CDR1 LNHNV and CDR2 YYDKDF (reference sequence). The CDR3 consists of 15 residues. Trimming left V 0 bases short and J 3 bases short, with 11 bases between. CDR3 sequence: CATSRDQGFDYGYTF. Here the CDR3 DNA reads TGTGCCACCAGCAGAGATCAGGGTTTTGACTATGGCTACACCTTC. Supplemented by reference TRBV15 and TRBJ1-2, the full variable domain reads DAMVIQNPRYQVTQFGKPVTLSCSQTLNHNVMYWYQQKSSQAPKLLFHYYDKDFNNEADTPDNFQSRRPNTSFCFLDIRSPGLGDTAMYLCATSRDQGFDYGYTFGSGTRLTVV.

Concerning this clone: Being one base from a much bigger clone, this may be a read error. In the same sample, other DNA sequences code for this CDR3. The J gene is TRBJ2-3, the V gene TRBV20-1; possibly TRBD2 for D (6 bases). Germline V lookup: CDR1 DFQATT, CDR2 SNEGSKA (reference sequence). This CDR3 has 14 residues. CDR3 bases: TGCAGTGCTGAACCCGGGGGACGCACAGATACTCAGTATTTT. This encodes CSAEPGGRTDTQYF.

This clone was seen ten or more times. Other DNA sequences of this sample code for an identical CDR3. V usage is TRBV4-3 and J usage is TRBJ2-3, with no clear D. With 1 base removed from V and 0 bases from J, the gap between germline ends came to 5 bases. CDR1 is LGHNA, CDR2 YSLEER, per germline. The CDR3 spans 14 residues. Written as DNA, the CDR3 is TGCGCCAGCAGCCAAGTCTCGAGCACAGATACGCAGTATTTT. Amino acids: CASSQVSSTDTQYF.

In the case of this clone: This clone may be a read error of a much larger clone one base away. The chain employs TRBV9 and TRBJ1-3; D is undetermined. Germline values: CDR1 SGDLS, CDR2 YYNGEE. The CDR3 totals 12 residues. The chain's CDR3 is CSSSVGQDTIYF. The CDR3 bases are TGTTCCAGCAGCGTAGGGCAAGACACCATATATTTT.

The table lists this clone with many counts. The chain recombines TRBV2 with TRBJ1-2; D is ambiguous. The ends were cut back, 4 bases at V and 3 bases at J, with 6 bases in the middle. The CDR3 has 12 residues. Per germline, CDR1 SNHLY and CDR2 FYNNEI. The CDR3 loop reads CASSAVDYGYTF. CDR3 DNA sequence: TGTGCCAGCAGTGCGGTCGACTATGGCTACACCTTC.

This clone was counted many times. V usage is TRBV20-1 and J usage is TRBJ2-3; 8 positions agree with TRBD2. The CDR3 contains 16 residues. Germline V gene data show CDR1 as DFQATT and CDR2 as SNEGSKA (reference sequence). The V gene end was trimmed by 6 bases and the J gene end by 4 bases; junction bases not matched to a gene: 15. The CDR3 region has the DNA TGCAGTGCCCTTAGGGTGGGGACTAGAGGTCCAGATACGCAGTATTTT. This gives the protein CSALRVGTRGPDTQYF.

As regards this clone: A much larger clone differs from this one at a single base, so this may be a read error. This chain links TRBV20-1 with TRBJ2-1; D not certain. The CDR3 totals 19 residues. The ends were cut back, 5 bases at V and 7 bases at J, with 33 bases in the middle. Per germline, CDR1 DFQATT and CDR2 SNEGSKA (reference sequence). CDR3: CSAPHLGIGFGTEFNEQFF. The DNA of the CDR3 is TGCAGTGCTCCGCACCTAGGGATAGGGTTCGGAACCGAGTTTAATGAGCAGTTCTTC.

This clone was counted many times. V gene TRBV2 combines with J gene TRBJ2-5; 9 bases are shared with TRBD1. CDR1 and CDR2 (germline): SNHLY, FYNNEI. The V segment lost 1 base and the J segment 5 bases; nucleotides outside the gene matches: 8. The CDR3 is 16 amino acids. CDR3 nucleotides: TGTGCCAGCAGTGAAGGGGGACAGGGTTTTCTGGAGACCCAGTACTTC. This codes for CASSEGGQGFLETQYF.

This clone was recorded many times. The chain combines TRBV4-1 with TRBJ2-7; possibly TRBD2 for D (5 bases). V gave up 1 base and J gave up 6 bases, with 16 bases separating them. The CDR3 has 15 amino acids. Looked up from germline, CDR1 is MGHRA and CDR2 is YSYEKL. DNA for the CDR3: TGCGCCAGCAGCCAAGTGATTGCGGGCGGGTCCGAGCAGTACTTC. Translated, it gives CASSQVIAGGSEQYF.